These 8 T cell receptor beta chains were sequenced from one sample in a study of blood T cell repertoires in COVID-19. The assay was immunoSEQ multiplex PCR, and TCRdb's table has in-frame clones only and misses some. The sample lists fewer than 200,000 clones, approximately 79% seen once, with more than 5.5% in the top ten. The sample was PBMCs or T cells enriched from blood (not recorded which). These receptors were taken from a man aged 45-65 years who had recovered from COVID-19.

This clone appeared a few times. The genes are TRBV5-1 and TRBJ2-3, with 10 positions matching TRBD2. Trimming cost V 5 bases and J 0 bases; bases outside gene matches: 3. This CDR3 has 15 amino acids. Germline V gene sequence: CDR1 SGHRS, CDR2 YFSETQ. The CDR3 DNA is TGCGCCAGCAGTACTAGCGGGGCAAGCACAGATACGCAGTATTTT. Encoded protein: CASSTSGASTDTQYF.

V and J are TRBV7-2 and TRBJ2-2; TRBD2 matches at 7 bases. V shed 0 bases and J 6 bases; nucleotides not matched to a gene: 4. Germline-derived CDR1 and CDR2 are SGHTA and FQGNSA. The CDR3 totals 15 residues. In DNA form, the CDR3 reads TGTGCCAGCAGCTTAGCCCCAGCGGGGCCCGGGGAGCTGTTTTTT. It codes for CASSLAPAGPGELFF.

The genes are TRBV12-3 or TRBV12-4 and TRBJ1-2; D unclear. The V end was cut by 1 base, the J end by 2 bases, with 5 bases between. This CDR3 is 13 amino acids long. The CDR3 here is CASSLGRNYGYTF. The CDR3 DNA reads TGTGCCAGCAGTTTAGGGAGAAACTATGGCTACACCTTC.

This clone was recorded a few times. The gene calls are TRBV2 and TRBJ2-3; TRBD2 aligns across 13 bases. Germline V gene lookup returns CDR1 SNHLY and CDR2 FYNNEI. Losses at the gene ends were 6 bases for V and 5 bases for J; bases not matched to a gene: 2. This CDR3 has 14 amino acids. The CDR3 DNA is TGTGCCAGCAGACTAGCGGGGGGGGTAGATACGCAGTATTTT. This translates into CASRLAGGVDTQYF.

CDR3 in amino acids: CASSQVQGVEQYF. CDR3 DNA: TGCGCCAGCAGCCAGGTCCAAGGGGTCGAGCAGTACTTC. The V and J genes are TRBV4-3 and TRBJ2-7, with a weak D call TRBD1 (5 bases). This CDR3 spans 13 amino acids. Germline-derived CDR1 and CDR2 are LGHNA and YSLEER. V was pared by 3 bases and J by 6 bases, with 12 bases between.

This clone came up many times. This chain links TRBV7-6 with TRBJ1-5; D perhaps matches TRBD1 (6 bases). Trimming removed 5 bases from V and 0 bases from J, with 20 bases in between. Germline lookup yields CDR1 SGHVS and CDR2 FNYEAQ. CDR3 length: 18 amino acids. CDR3: CASSPGRGSLYSNQPQHF. In nucleotides, the CDR3 is TGTGCCAGCAGCCCCGGGAGGGGGTCACTGTATAGCAATCAGCCCCAGCATTTT.

J is TRBJ1-1 and V is TRBV2; possibly TRBD1 for D (5 bases). The CDR3 has 14 residues. Germline V gene data show CDR1 as SNHLY and CDR2 as FYNNEI. V was cut by 6 bases and J by 1 base, with 12 bases left in between. This CDR3 is CASRSLGENTEAFF. The CDR3 nucleotides read TGTGCCAGCAGATCCCTAGGGGAGAACACTGAAGCTTTCTTT.

Written as DNA, the CDR3 is TGTGCCAGTAGTTGGAGATACAATGAGCAGTTCTTC. This sequence encodes CASSWRYNEQFF. This chain links TRBV19 with TRBJ2-1; D remains unclear. Germline CDR1 LNHDA, CDR2 SQIVND (reference sequence). The CDR3 length is 12 residues. V gave up 5 bases and J gave up 4 bases, with 6 bases separating them.